Following are 14 T cell receptor beta chains from one sample sequenced in a study of beta chain features in type 1 diabetes (dated by TCRdb to the late 2010s). The antigens for these receptors are not known. Libraries were constructed by the immunoSEQ multiplex PCR assay. The entire amount of isolated RNA was reverse transcribed using the High Capacity cDNA Reverse Transcription Kit, so the sequenced TCRB transcripts were expressed ones. Entries here come from immuneACCESS through TCRdb and include only in-frame sequences with V and J called. Some clones fail to appear in such tables; in the studies checked, an unresolved V gene covers under half of the shortfall, and the cause of the remainder is unknown. The sample records 300,000 to 350,000 clones, around 8.5% of which are singletons. 1% of the sample is in the top ten clones. The full study reports these points: In all four CD4+ subsets, TCRB CDR3 length was moderately but significantly shorter in type 1 diabetes patients.

What was sequenced was central memory CD4+ T cells from blood. The receptors come from a man between 25 and 39 years old with type 1 diabetes.

The chain links TRBV4-1 to TRBJ1-2, with D possibly TRBD1 on 5 matching bases. This CDR3 comprises 14 residues. Germline V gene lookup returns CDR1 MGHRA and CDR2 YSYEKL. V lost 0 bases and J 4 bases, leaving 9 bases between the germline ends. CDR3 in DNA: TGCGCCAGCAGCCAAGAGCCAGGGAGCTATGGCTACACCTTC. This sequence encodes CASSQEPGSYGYTF.

This clone has only a few counts. At the DNA level, this CDR3 is encoded by other sequences in the same sample as well. The chain has TRBV9 and TRBJ2-7, with 8 bases fitting TRBD1. Germline CDR1 reads SGDLS; CDR2 reads YYNGEE. The CDR3 consists of 14 residues. J lost 6 bases, V lost 0 bases, and 5 bases had no gene match. The CDR3 here is CASSVEDRGLEQYF. The CDR3 DNA reads as TGTGCCAGCAGCGTAGAAGACAGGGGCCTCGAGCAGTACTTC.

The chain joins TRBV7-7 to TRBJ2-5; 11 bases map to TRBD2. Germline V gene lookup returns CDR1 SSHAT and CDR2 FNYEAQ (reference sequence). The CDR3 is 16 amino acids. J lost 1 base, V lost 5 bases, and 6 bases had no gene match. The CDR3 reads CASSSLGTSGQETQYF. In DNA form, the CDR3 reads TGTGCCAGCAGCAGCCTCGGGACTAGCGGCCAAGAGACCCAGTACTTC.

The CDR3: CASSSTGTNYGYTF. The CDR3 DNA is TGTGCCAGCTCATCTACAGGGACTAACTATGGCTACACCTTC. The chain couples TRBV18 to TRBJ1-2, with a possible D match to TRBD1 (6 bases). The CDR3 contains 14 residues. Germline assignment: CDR1 KGHSH and CDR2 LQKENI. V lost 5 bases and J lost 0, with 10 bases in between.

A few counts support this clone. The V call is TRBV21-1, the J call TRBJ2-3. TRBV21-1 is reported as a pseudogene. This CDR3 is built from 14 residues. Here the CDR3 reads CASSGPPITDTQYF. Here the CDR3 DNA reads TGTGCCAGCTCCGGGCCTCCGATCACAGATACGCAGTATTTT.

This clone occurred a few times. The chain is built from TRBV7-2 and TRBJ2-7, with no clear D. Trimming pared 6 bases from V and 2 bases from J, leaving 17 bases between. This CDR3 spans 15 amino acids. Germline CDR1 reads SGHTA; CDR2 reads FQGNSA. As DNA, the CDR3 is TGTGCCAGCAGAGTAGATAGGTCAGCCGCCTACGAGCAGTACTTC. Amino acid sequence: CASRVDRSAAYEQYF.

The sample holds a few counts of this clone. The CDR3 sequence: CASSLDEAYEQFF. CDR3 in DNA: TGTGCCAGCAGCTTAGATGAGGCATATGAGCAGTTCTTC. The chain combines TRBV11-2 with TRBJ2-1; D is undetermined. V was trimmed by 0 bases and J by 8 bases, leaving 8 bases between them. The CDR3 consists of 13 residues. CDR1 is SGHAT, CDR2 FQNNGV, per germline.

Only a few counts were recorded for this clone. With a much larger clone just one base away, this may be a read error. The V and J genes are TRBV7-9 and TRBJ2-3; D uncertain. The germline V gene has CDR1 SEHNR and CDR2 FQNEAQ (reference sequence). This CDR3 is built from 15 residues. Trimming left V 3 bases short and J 0 bases short, with 10 bases between. CDR3 protein: CASSFGRSSTDTQYF. In DNA form, the CDR3 reads TGTGCCAGCAGCTTCGGGCGGTCTAGCACAGATACGCAGTATTTT.

This clone was seen more than once but under ten times. The CDR3 region has the DNA TGTGCCAGCAGCCCCAGGGCCGACGAGACCCAGTACTTC. Protein: CASSPRADETQYF. This chain uses TRBV7-2 with TRBJ2-5, with a weak D call TRBD1 (5 bases). The CDR3 sequence is 13 residues long. Germline V gene lookup returns CDR1 SGHTA and CDR2 FQGNSA. The V end was cut by 5 bases, the J end by 5 bases, with 12 bases between. The full variable domain, in which reference TRBV7-2 and TRBJ2-5 provide the parts outside the CDR3, is GAGVSQSPSNKVTEKGKDVELRCDPISGHTALYWYRQSLGQGLEFLIYFQGNSAPDKSGLPSDRFSAERTGGSVSTLTIQRTQQEDSAVYLCASSPRADETQYFGPGTRLLVL.

The chain links TRBV6-1 to TRBJ1-2; perhaps TRBD1 as D (5 bases). The CDR3 covers 16 residues. V lost 3 bases, J lost 3 bases, and 17 bases lay in between. CDR1 and CDR2 from the germline V gene are MNHNS and SASEGT. CDR3 DNA: TGTGCCAGCAGTGACGGAGGTAGGGGAGACCACTATGGCTACACCTTC. Translating gives CASSDGGRGDHYGYTF.

This clone has only a few counts. This CDR3 is CASSLLVTEQYF. As DNA, the CDR3 is TGTGCCAGCAGTTTATTGGTTACCGAGCAGTACTTC. The rearrangement joins TRBV28 to TRBJ2-7; D ambiguous. Germline V gene data show CDR1 as MDHEN and CDR2 as SYDVKM. Between the trimmed V and J ends, which lost 1 base and 6 bases, there was a span of 7 bases. This CDR3 has 12 amino acids.

There are a few counts of this clone. The V and J genes are TRBV6-5 and TRBJ2-1; 7 bases align to TRBD2. The germline gives CDR1 MNHEY, CDR2 SVGAGI. V lost 1 base, J lost 4 bases, and 7 bases stayed unmatched. This CDR3 contains 16 residues. This CDR3 reads CASSYLASGAYNEQFF. The CDR3 DNA sequence: TGTGCCAGCAGTTACTTGGCGAGCGGGGCATACAATGAGCAGTTCTTC.

The chain carries TRBV21-1 and TRBJ2-5; the table's TRBD2 call for D was not verified on the DNA. TRBV21-1 is described as a pseudogene. The CDR3 spans 15 residues. The chain's CDR3 is CASSKCSGERETQYF. CDR3 DNA: TGTGCCAGCAGCAAATGTAGCGGGGAGCGAGAGACCCAGTACTTC.

The chain joins TRBV6-5 to TRBJ2-7, with 8 bases matching TRBD1. V shed 5 bases and J 3 bases; nucleotides not matched to a gene: 9. Looked up from germline, CDR1 is MNHEY and CDR2 is SVGAGI. The CDR3 totals 15 residues. CDR3 nucleotide sequence: TGTGCCAGCAGTAAAAACAGGGGGTACGTCTACGAGCAGTACTTC. Encoded protein: CASSKNRGYVYEQYF.